This T cell receptor (beta chain) was recovered during a study of T cell responses to AZD1222 COVID-19 vaccine. Across the study: Recipients boosted at about 4 weeks or about 12 weeks are pooled. Findings of the study overall: Seropositive AZD1222 recipients at baseline numbered only five or six. Only after the peak T cell response were repertoires sampled.

Some clones are missing from TCRdb's copy, which holds only in-frame ones; the method was immunoSEQ multiplex PCR. The table lists around 84,000 clones, around 90% of them singletons. Remarks on this clone: Its antigen remains unknown.

The trim removed 4 bases at V and 2 bases at J, leaving 4 bases unmatched. The CDR3 covers 15 residues. Germline CDR1 SSHAT, CDR2 FNYEAQ (reference sequence). The source was peripheral blood, collected on day 0 of AZD1222 vaccination. This receptor was obtained from an adult in good health. This chain joins TRBV7-7 and TRBJ2-5, with TRBD1 matching over 10 bases. CDR3 sequence: CASSSTDRGQETQYF. The CDR3 DNA follows: TGTGCCAGCAGCTCCACGGACAGGGGGCAAGAGACCCAGTACTTC.